Each of the 23 T cell receptor beta chains below was sequenced from the same sample in a study of T cells after yellow fever vaccination (dated by TCRdb to between 2018 and 2021). Explained via the paper, the treatment or condition label denotes: live attenuated yellow fever vaccine strain. Library prep was done by 5' RACE. Sequenced on an Illumina HiSeq 2500. TCRdb ran its own pipeline on the public reads, namely fastp trimming at Q25 and MiXCR clone calling, and kept in-frame beta chains. All rows with the same CDR3 protein become a single entry with the most common DNA and genes. This sample gives tens of thousands of distinct CDR3 sequences in total; under 8% of them show up just once. The leading ten clones occupy 30% to 45% of the sample. This specimen consisted of CD8+ T cells sorted from PBMCs, obtained about 49 days after the first yellow fever vaccination. The source is a man aged 18 to 29 who received the YFV17D yellow fever vaccine.

A few counts support this clonotype. The chain has TRBV12-3 or TRBV12-4 and TRBJ2-1; TRBD2 matches 10 bases. This CDR3 is built from 12 residues. V lost 8 bases to trimming and J lost 10 bases; unmatched junction nucleotides: 5. The CDR3 nucleotides read TGTGCCAGCGGATTACTAGCGGGAGAGCAGTTCTTC. It is translated as CASGLLAGEQFF.

Concerning this clonotype itself: Being one base from a much bigger clone, this may be a read error. This chain connects TRBV9 to TRBJ1-4; D is ambiguous. Germline V CDR1 and CDR2: SGDLS, YYNGEE. The CDR3 has 14 residues. CDR3 coding DNA: TGTGCCAGCAGCGTAGACGGAGAGCCTGAACAACTGTTTTTT. Translating gives CASSVDGEPEQLFF.

In its sample, this clonotype was seen many times. CDR3 bases: TGTGCCAGCAGCTTAACGGGGGGGCGCACAGATACGCAGTATTTT. Translated: CASSLTGGRTDTQYF. The chain has TRBV7-6 and TRBJ2-3; 8 positions match TRBD2. Losses at the gene ends were 2 bases for V and 1 base for J; bases not matched to a gene: 2. CDR3 length equals 15 residues. The germline gives CDR1 SGHVS, CDR2 FNYEAQ.

This clonotype appeared a single time. One junction end does not reproduce the germline sequence, and a read error may be involved. V and J are TRBV14 and TRBJ2-3; D might be TRBD1 (7 bases). Germline CDR1 is SGHDN and CDR2 is FVKESK. CDR3 length: 13 residues. The CDR3 reads CASSRGGGDTHYF. CDR3 nucleotides: TGTGCCAGCAGCCGCGGAGGGGGCGATACGCATTATTTT.

The chain is built from TRBV15 and TRBJ2-5; a possible D gene is TRBD2 (5 bases). From germline, CDR1 is LNHNV and CDR2 YYDKDF (reference sequence). The CDR3 has 17 residues. The V end lost 1 base, the J end lost 6 bases, and 21 bases lay between the germline ends. The CDR3 DNA sequence: TGTGCCACCAGCAGAGCCTCGGGCCTAGCCCTGAGGAAGACCCAGTACTTC. Its protein product is CATSRASGLALRKTQYF.

This clonotype appeared a few times. CDR3 bases: TGTGCCAGCAGCATTCAGACGGATAATTCACCCCTCCACTTT. This encodes CASSIQTDNSPLHF. The chain has TRBV11-2 and TRBJ1-6; D not resolved. Germline CDR1 is SGHAT and CDR2 is FQNNGV. This CDR3 is built from 14 residues. Between the trimmed V and J ends, which lost 5 bases and 5 bases, there was a span of 10 bases.

This clonotype has at least ten counts. The chain uses TRBV7-3 and TRBJ2-5, with 9 bases matching TRBD2. Germline CDR1 is SGHTA and CDR2 is FQGTGA. The V segment lost 5 bases and the J segment 4 bases; nucleotides outside the gene matches: 8. The CDR3 length is 15 residues. The CDR3: CASSKSGGTSETQYF. CDR3 DNA: TGTGCCAGCAGCAAAAGCGGGGGGACCTCAGAGACCCAGTACTTC.

The chain carries TRBV20-1 and TRBJ2-7, with TRBD2 identical over 12 bases. The CDR3 covers 14 residues. Germline CDR1 DFQATT, CDR2 SNEGSKA (reference sequence). V shed 3 bases and J 4 bases; nucleotides not matched to a gene: 4. The CDR3 nucleotides are TGCAGTGCTAGGGATGGACTAGCGGGGTACGAGCAGTACGTC. This gives the protein CSARDGLAGYEQYV.

This clonotype was counted many times. The chain carries TRBV7-6 and TRBJ1-6, with a possible D match to TRBD1 (6 bases). Germline CDR1 is SGHVS and CDR2 is FNYEAQ. The CDR3 sequence is 16 residues long. The V gene lost 4 bases and the J gene lost 7 bases, with 17 bases spanning the gap. The CDR3 here is CASSSNSDSVNSPLHF. The CDR3 DNA reads TGTGCCAGCAGCTCCAACTCGGACAGCGTAAATTCACCCCTCCACTTT.

This chain uses TRBV7-3 with TRBJ2-2; D is possibly TRBD1 (5 bases). V gave up 0 bases and J gave up 0 bases, with 11 bases separating them. CDR3 length: 17 residues. CDR1 and CDR2 from the germline V gene are SGHTA and FQGTGA. CDR3 in DNA: TGTGCCAGCAGCTTAACGATTGAAGGGGCGAACACCGGGGAGCTGTTTTTT. Protein sequence: CASSLTIEGANTGELFF.

This clonotype has ten or more counts. This rearrangement joins TRBV15 to TRBJ2-5; tentatively, D is TRBD1 or TRBD2 (6 bases each). Trimming shortened V by 8 bases and J by 1 base, and 17 bases separated the two germline ends. This CDR3 has 15 amino acids. Germline V lookup: CDR1 LNHNV, CDR2 YYDKDF (reference sequence). CDR3 loop: CATSEGTGAQETQYF. CDR3 coding DNA: TGTGCCACCTCAGAGGGCACGGGGGCCCAAGAGACCCAGTACTTC.

The chain is built from TRBV6-5 and TRBJ1-1; perhaps TRBD1 as D (6 bases). CDR1 MNHEY and CDR2 SVGAGI come from the germline V gene. V lost 1 base, J lost 3 bases, and 9 bases lay in between. This CDR3 is built from 14 residues. The CDR3 nucleotides read TGTGCCAGCAGTTACTTAAGGGGGTACACTGAAGCTTTCTTT. Protein product: CASSYLRGYTEAFF.

By its share, this clonotype is medium-sized. The CDR3 loop reads CASSQDIRETSEFYNEQFF. DNA for the CDR3: TGTGCCAGCAGCCAAGATATCAGGGAGACTAGCGAGTTCTACAATGAGCAGTTCTTC. This chain links TRBV3-1 with TRBJ2-1; TRBD2 matches 8 bases. Germline V gives CDR1 LGHDT, CDR2 YNNKEL (reference sequence). The CDR3 is made up of 19 amino acids. The ends lost 0 bases at V and 3 bases at J; junction bases unmatched: 13.

The chain joins TRBV15 to TRBJ1-2; D is undetermined. The germline V gene encodes CDR1 LNHNV and CDR2 YYDKDF (reference sequence). The V end lost 0 bases, the J end lost 4 bases, and 9 bases lay between the germline ends. CDR3 size: 14 residues. CDR3 bases: TGTGCCACCAGCAGAGAGGGAGGCGTCTATGGCTACACCTTC. Amino acids: CATSREGGVYGYTF. Drawing the rest from reference TRBV15 and TRBJ1-2, the complete variable domain is DAMVIQNPRYQVTQFGKPVTLSCSQTLNHNVMYWYQQKSSQAPKLLFHYYDKDFNNEADTPDNFQSRRPNTSFCFLDIRSPGLGDTAMYLCATSREGGVYGYTFGSGTRLTVV.

This clonotype was seen more than once but under ten times. The rearrangement joins TRBV19 to TRBJ2-1; TRBD1 is a possible D gene (5 bases). The germline V gene has CDR1 LNHDA and CDR2 SQIVND (reference sequence). V lost 7 bases and J lost 8, with 18 bases in between. The CDR3 runs 14 residues. Here the CDR3 DNA reads TGTGCCAGTACAAGTTCAGGGTGGAGCGATGAGCAGTTCTTC. Amino acids: CASTSSGWSDEQFF.

This clonotype was seen a handful of times. The V and J genes are TRBV19 and TRBJ2-2; D is undetermined. CDR1 is LNHDA, CDR2 SQIVND, per germline (reference sequence). The CDR3 is made up of 14 amino acids. V lost 3 bases and J lost 1, with 6 bases in between. The CDR3 region has the DNA TGTGCCAGTAGTATGGCCAGGAACACCGGGGAGCTGTTTTTT. Protein sequence: CASSMARNTGELFF.

This clonotype was seen at least ten times. The chain couples TRBV7-8 to TRBJ2-3, with D hard to call. Trimming removed 0 bases at V and 4 bases at J, with 5 bases between. Germline CDR1 and CDR2: SGHVS and FQNEAQ. This CDR3 has 13 amino acids. DNA for the CDR3: TGTGCCAGCAGCTTAGCTGGGCCAGATACGCAGTATTTT. Protein sequence: CASSLAGPDTQYF.

This clonotype was seen only once. Being one base from a much bigger clone, this may be a read error. The V and J genes are TRBV6-2 or TRBV6-3 and TRBJ2-5; TRBD1 aligns across 7 bases. There are 14 residues in the CDR3. Germline V gene data show CDR1 as MNHEY and CDR2 as SVGEGT. Trimming took 5 bases from V and 4 from J; bases not matched to a gene: 7. The CDR3 here is CASSEGTDRETQYF. The DNA of the CDR3 is TGTGCCAGCAGTGAGGGGACAGACCGAGAGACCCAGTACTTC.

This clonotype has at least ten counts. The chain combines TRBV5-1 with TRBJ1-4, with D maybe TRBD1 (6 bases). Per germline, CDR1 SGHRS and CDR2 YFSETQ. The CDR3 has 12 amino acids. CDR3 amino acids: CALVGGYEKLFF. In DNA, the CDR3 is TGCGCTCTAGTGGGGGGCTACGAAAAACTGTTTTTT.

This clonotype was counted between two and nine times. The chain employs TRBV7-6 and TRBJ2-7; the match to TRBD1 covers 7 bases. CDR1 is SGHVS, CDR2 FNYEAQ, per germline. The CDR3 loop spans 13 amino acids. V lost 5 bases, J lost 2 bases, and 3 bases stayed unmatched. Here the CDR3 DNA reads TGTGCCAGCAGCCTGGGACAGCCCTACGAGCAGTACGTC. Translating gives CASSLGQPYEQYV.

This clonotype appeared a few times. The chain combines TRBV5-1 with TRBJ2-5; either TRBD1 or TRBD2 may fit D (6 bases each). The CDR3 covers 15 residues. Trimming took off 3 bases at V and 3 bases at J, with 15 bases between the two ends. Germline CDR1 reads SGHRS; CDR2 reads YFSETQ. The CDR3, as DNA: TGCGCCAGCAGCTGGGGGGACACGGAAAAAGAGACCCAGTACTTC. Its protein product is CASSWGDTEKETQYF.

This clonotype was detected only a few times. The chain employs TRBV12-3 or TRBV12-4 and TRBJ2-1; tentatively, D is TRBD1 or TRBD2 (5 bases each). The CDR3 extends over 15 amino acids. Between the trimmed V and J ends, which lost 4 bases and 7 bases, there was a span of 17 bases. CDR3 amino acids: CASSSGSPWGNEQFF. CDR3 in DNA: TGTGCCAGCAGTTCCGGGTCGCCCTGGGGGAATGAGCAGTTCTTC.

This clonotype was observed many times. This chain connects TRBV27 to TRBJ2-1; D remains ambiguous. Per the germline V gene, CDR1 is MNHEY and CDR2 is SMNVEV (reference sequence). V was trimmed by 0 bases and J by 4 bases, leaving 4 bases between them. The CDR3 contains 13 residues. CDR3 bases: TGTGCCAGCAGTTTATCCGCTTACAATGAGCAGTTCTTC. It is translated as CASSLSAYNEQFF.